This is a list of T cell receptor beta chains from one sample in a study of blood T cell repertoires in COVID-19. Clones were read by immunoSEQ multiplex PCR, and TCRdb kept only the in-frame ones, dropping some. Of 160,000 or so clones listed, approximately 88% are singletons. Sequenced input: peripheral blood. Source of these receptors: a man in his 60s with acute or convalescent COVID-19. Both conserved end residues are part of each CDR3. The order of the fields is J gene, D gene, V gene, clone size, CDR3 protein, CDR3 DNA. A D gene is named only where the DNA matches it firmly. Clone size is stated in some rows and not others, as once, few, many or a class when expanded.

J gene: TRBJ1-3
D gene: TRBD1
V gene: TRBV5-5
clone size: -
CDR3 protein: CASSPGTGLNTIYF
CDR3 DNA: TGTGCCAGCAGTCCCGGGACAGGCCTTAACACCATATATTTT

J gene: TRBJ2-7
D gene: TRBD1
V gene: TRBV18
clone size: -
CDR3 protein: CASSPLPHQGARDEQYF
CDR3 DNA: TGTGCCAGCTCACCACTCCCTCACCAGGGGGCGCGCGACGAGCAGTACTTC

J gene: TRBJ2-5
D gene: -
V gene: TRBV30
clone size: -
CDR3 protein: CAWSGGGETQYF
CDR3 DNA: TGTGCCTGGAGTGGTGGAGGAGAGACCCAGTACTTC

J gene: TRBJ2-3
D gene: TRBD2
V gene: TRBV2
clone size: -
CDR3 protein: CASSEAPGAGGIDTQYF
CDR3 DNA: TGTGCCAGCAGTGAAGCCCCTGGGGCGGGGGGGATCGATACGCAGTATTTT

J gene: TRBJ1-5
D gene: -
V gene: TRBV6-6
clone size: -
CDR3 protein: CASSSTGYNQPQHF
CDR3 DNA: TGTGCCAGCAGTTCGACAGGATACAATCAGCCCCAGCATTTT

J gene: TRBJ1-1
D gene: -
V gene: TRBV7-9
clone size: -
CDR3 protein: CASRSRAEAFF
CDR3 DNA: TGTGCCAGCAGGTCCCGGGCTGAAGCTTTCTTT

J gene: TRBJ2-3
D gene: -
V gene: TRBV10-3
clone size: once
CDR3 protein: CAISERGNKGTDTQYF
CDR3 DNA: TGTGCCATCAGTGAGCGGGGAAATAAAGGCACAGATACGCAGTATTTT

J gene: TRBJ2-2
D gene: -
V gene: TRBV6-2/TRBV6-3
clone size: -
CDR3 protein: CASSYLTGELFF
CDR3 DNA: TGTGCCAGCAGTTACCTCACCGGGGAGCTGTTTTTT

J gene: TRBJ2-3
D gene: -
V gene: TRBV7-6
clone size: -
CDR3 protein: CASSPPRRGSTDTQYF
CDR3 DNA: TGTGCCAGCAGCCCACCCCGGCGGGGCAGCACAGATACGCAGTATTTT

J gene: TRBJ1-2
D gene: TRBD1
V gene: TRBV18
clone size: once
CDR3 protein: CASSPRSGGAGGYTF
CDR3 DNA: TGTGCCAGCTCACCACGTTCAGGGGGCGCGGGTGGCTACACCTTC

J gene: TRBJ1-1
D gene: -
V gene: TRBV3-1/TRBV3-2
clone size: -
CDR3 protein: CASSQRDQLTEAFF
CDR3 DNA: TGTGCCAGCAGCCAGAGGGATCAGCTCACTGAAGCTTTCTTT

J gene: TRBJ1-6
D gene: -
V gene: TRBV6-5
clone size: -
CDR3 protein: CAIRRGSDNSPLHF
CDR3 DNA: TGTGCCATCCGTAGGGGCTCGGATAATTCACCCCTCCACTTT

J gene: TRBJ1-1
D gene: -
V gene: TRBV27
clone size: -
CDR3 protein: CAKLQGWQNTEAFF
CDR3 DNA: TGTGCCAAGCTACAGGGTTGGCAGAACACTGAAGCTTTCTTT

J gene: TRBJ2-2
D gene: -
V gene: TRBV27
clone size: -
CDR3 protein: CASSLRGLITGELFF
CDR3 DNA: TGTGCCAGCAGTTTAAGGGGGTTGATCACCGGGGAGCTGTTTTTT

J gene: TRBJ1-2
D gene: TRBD1
V gene: TRBV2
clone size: -
CDR3 protein: CASRHPLPGQGNGYTF
CDR3 DNA: TGTGCCAGCAGACACCCCCTCCCGGGACAGGGGAATGGCTACACCTTC

J gene: TRBJ2-1
D gene: -
V gene: TRBV5-5
clone size: -
CDR3 protein: CASSPGMEQFF
CDR3 DNA: TGTGCCAGCAGCCCAGGGATGGAGCAGTTCTTC

J gene: TRBJ2-2
D gene: -
V gene: TRBV4-2
clone size: -
CDR3 protein: CASSRGPEATGELFF
CDR3 DNA: TGTGCCAGCAGCCGGGGGCCGGAGGCCACCGGGGAGCTGTTTTTT

J gene: TRBJ1-1
D gene: -
V gene: TRBV5-1
clone size: once
CDR3 protein: CASSPNRGAMNTEAFF
CDR3 DNA: TGCGCCAGCAGCCCGAACCGGGGAGCAATGAACACTGAAGCTTTCTTT

J gene: TRBJ1-1
D gene: -
V gene: TRBV7-2
clone size: -
CDR3 protein: CASSLRPGMNTEAFF
CDR3 DNA: TGTGCCAGCAGCTTAAGGCCAGGTATGAACACTGAAGCTTTCTTT

J gene: TRBJ2-2
D gene: -
V gene: TRBV6-2/TRBV6-3
clone size: -
CDR3 protein: CASSYSRGTGELFF
CDR3 DNA: TGTGCCAGCAGTTACTCACGGGGCACCGGGGAGCTGTTTTTT

J gene: TRBJ2-1
D gene: -
V gene: TRBV11-2
clone size: -
CDR3 protein: CASSYSTGLQFF
CDR3 DNA: TGTGCCAGCAGCTATTCTACGGGACTGCAGTTCTTC

J gene: TRBJ2-7
D gene: TRBD2
V gene: TRBV18
clone size: -
CDR3 protein: CASSPGVREGIYEQYF
CDR3 DNA: TGTGCCAGCTCACCGGGTGTCAGGGAGGGAATCTACGAGCAGTACTTC

J gene: TRBJ1-2
D gene: -
V gene: TRBV5-8
clone size: -
CDR3 protein: CASSFSGVGYTF
CDR3 DNA: TGTGCCAGCAGCTTTTCCGGGGTTGGCTACACCTTC

J gene: TRBJ2-4
D gene: TRBD2
V gene: TRBV3-1/TRBV3-2
clone size: -
CDR3 protein: CASSHLLAGIGSIQYF
CDR3 DNA: TGTGCCAGCAGCCACCTCCTAGCGGGGATAGGAAGCATTCAGTACTTC

J gene: TRBJ1-4
D gene: -
V gene: TRBV4-2
clone size: -
CDR3 protein: CASSQASTGWGTNEKLFF
CDR3 DNA: TGTGCCAGCAGCCAAGCCTCGACAGGTTGGGGAACTAATGAAAAACTGTTTTTT

J gene: TRBJ1-1
D gene: -
V gene: TRBV15
clone size: -
CDR3 protein: CATSSGQNTEAFF
CDR3 DNA: TGTGCCACCAGCTCGGGACAGAACACTGAAGCTTTCTTT

J gene: TRBJ1-3
D gene: TRBD1
V gene: TRBV7-9
clone size: -
CDR3 protein: CASSYDRANSGNTIYF
CDR3 DNA: TGTGCCAGCAGCTATGACAGGGCGAACTCTGGAAACACCATATATTTT

J gene: TRBJ2-2
D gene: -
V gene: TRBV7-8
clone size: -
CDR3 protein: CASSLFLSRGSTGELFF
CDR3 DNA: TGTGCCAGCAGCTTATTTCTTAGTAGGGGCAGCACCGGGGAGCTGTTTTTT

J gene: TRBJ1-2
D gene: -
V gene: TRBV7-9
clone size: -
CDR3 protein: CASSHQQALYGYTF
CDR3 DNA: TGTGCCAGCAGCCACCAACAGGCGCTCTATGGCTACACCTTC

J gene: TRBJ1-1
D gene: -
V gene: TRBV10-3
clone size: few
CDR3 protein: CAISESSLRGTAFF
CDR3 DNA: TGTGCCATCAGTGAGTCGAGTTTAAGGGGGACCGCTTTCTTT

J gene: TRBJ1-6
D gene: TRBD1
V gene: TRBV5-1
clone size: -
CDR3 protein: CASSSEGAVRNSPLHF
CDR3 DNA: TGCGCCAGCAGCTCCGAGGGGGCCGTGAGGAATTCACCCCTCCACTTT

J gene: TRBJ1-1
D gene: -
V gene: TRBV4-1
clone size: -
CDR3 protein: CASRRIRGGVRTEAFF
CDR3 DNA: TGCGCCAGCAGAAGAATTAGGGGGGGGGTTCGCACTGAAGCTTTCTTT

J gene: TRBJ1-2
D gene: TRBD1
V gene: TRBV9
clone size: -
CDR3 protein: CASGPGQGGYGYTF
CDR3 DNA: TGTGCCAGCGGACCGGGACAGGGAGGATATGGCTACACCTTC

J gene: TRBJ2-4
D gene: TRBD1
V gene: TRBV5-1
clone size: once
CDR3 protein: CASSEQGDKNIQYF
CDR3 DNA: TGCGCCAGCAGCGAACAGGGGGACAAAAACATTCAGTACTTC

J gene: TRBJ1-2
D gene: TRBD1
V gene: TRBV29-1
clone size: -
CDR3 protein: CSVPQGALGYTF
CDR3 DNA: TGCAGCGTACCGCAGGGGGCGCTTGGCTACACCTTC

J gene: TRBJ2-3
D gene: TRBD2
V gene: TRBV18
clone size: -
CDR3 protein: CASSPNRLRLAGNTDTQYF
CDR3 DNA: TGTGCCAGCTCACCCAACCGCCTTCGACTAGCGGGGAACACAGATACGCAGTATTTT

J gene: TRBJ2-1
D gene: -
V gene: TRBV6-5
clone size: -
CDR3 protein: CASRNQANYNEQFF
CDR3 DNA: TGTGCCAGCAGAAATCAGGCGAACTACAATGAGCAGTTCTTC

J gene: TRBJ2-7
D gene: TRBD2
V gene: TRBV7-2
clone size: few
CDR3 protein: CASSLGTSSYEQYF
CDR3 DNA: TGTGCCAGCAGCTTAGGGACTAGCTCCTACGAGCAGTACTTC

J gene: TRBJ2-3
D gene: -
V gene: TRBV18
clone size: few
CDR3 protein: CASSTRQNGADTQYF
CDR3 DNA: TGTGCCAGCTCAACCAGACAGAATGGAGCAGATACGCAGTATTTT

J gene: TRBJ2-1
D gene: -
V gene: TRBV4-1
clone size: -
CDR3 protein: CASSQVGVPAYNEQFF
CDR3 DNA: TGCGCCAGCAGCCAAGTCGGGGTCCCCGCCTACAATGAGCAGTTCTTC

J gene: TRBJ1-3
D gene: -
V gene: TRBV7-2
clone size: -
CDR3 protein: CASSLSQISGNTIYF
CDR3 DNA: TGTGCCAGCAGCTTAAGTCAGATCTCTGGAAACACCATATATTTT